This T cell receptor beta chain was captured by sequencing in a study of vaccination and CD4 T cells after COVID-19. This clonotype was seen a handful of times. Its antigen is currently unknown. Study observations and caveats: Convalescent patients had 304 of 307 vaccine-specific clones showing spike mono-reactivity. Within the convalescent patients, a median roughly 87% of the SARS-CoV-2-reactive clones were ones that appeared only post-vaccination.

Oncomine TCR Beta short-read sequencing was applied to DNA from cultured CD4+ T cells. One entry per CDR3 protein, called by TCRdb with MiXCR from the PCR reads. Of several thousand distinct CDR3 sequences detected, 43% appear once; the ten largest clones hold around 25%. Treatment here: roughly ten-day PBMC culture with coronavirus spike peptide pools or control peptides (ViraFEST assay). Gathering of the CD4+ T cells, from the unexposed donor, took place before the COVID-19 pandemic (2011-2018). Per the germline V gene, CDR1 is MNHEY and CDR2 is SMNVEV (reference sequence). The CDR3 is 12 amino acids. Trimming pared 3 bases from V and 10 bases from J, leaving 7 bases between.

V and J are TRBV27 and TRBJ1-6; unclear D gene. The sequenced sample consisted of CD4+ T cells from blood, cultured in vitro. The sequence came from a human donor in good health. Here the CDR3 reads CASSFLHSPLHF. In DNA form, the CDR3 reads TGTGCCAGCAGTTTCCTACACTCACCCCTCCACTTT.